The 24 T cell receptor beta chains below were found in one sample sequenced in a study of a mutant IDH1 vaccine in newly diagnosed glioma. No antigen has been assigned to these receptors. Sequencing was performed with immunoSEQ multiplex PCR; in TCRdb, only in-frame clones are kept and a portion is missing. The sample shows about 28,000 clones, about 90% of them seen only once. As to time point: week 5, during vaccination. The study gave 300 ug of mutant IDH1 20-mer peptide per vaccine dose, with topical imiquimod. Sequencing used PBMCs, obtained from a glioma patient whose treatment included an IDH1 peptide vaccine. These receptors originate from a man aged 18 to 30 with glioma.

This sequence joins TRBV29-1 and TRBJ2-3, with TRBD2 matching over 8 bases. In germline, CDR1 is SQVTM, CDR2 ANQGSEA. J lost 11 bases, V lost 2 bases, and 6 bases had no gene match. The CDR3 spans 12 residues. CDR3 residues: CSVEKGLDMQYF. CDR3 coding DNA: TGCAGCGTTGAAAAGGGACTAGACATGCAGTATTTT.

In this sample, this clone turned up once. The V and J genes are TRBV5-6 and TRBJ1-2; D is perhaps TRBD1 (6 bases). Trimming stripped 4 bases from V and 6 bases from J, with 13 bases between. The CDR3 is 13 amino acids. From germline, CDR1 is SGHDT and CDR2 YYEEEE. CDR3 nucleotide sequence: TGTGCCAGCAGCCTCAGGGGAGGGGATGGCTACACCTTC. Its translation is CASSLRGGDGYTF.

CDR3 in amino acids: CAWSVKQYSEAFF. CDR3 DNA: TGTGCCTGGAGTGTAAAACAGTACAGTGAAGCTTTCTTT. The V call is TRBV30, the J call TRBJ1-1; D remains ambiguous. The length of the CDR3 is 13 residues. Trimming took off 0 bases at V and 7 bases at J, with 12 bases between the two ends. Germline CDR1 is GTSNPN and CDR2 is SVGIG (reference sequence).

This clone was counted a few times. The rearrangement joins TRBV2 to TRBJ1-1; a possible D gene is TRBD1 (5 bases). Deletions cut 5 bases from V and 1 base from J, with 8 bases between. Germline CDR1 is SNHLY and CDR2 is FYNNEI. The CDR3 sequence is 13 residues long. The DNA for the CDR3 is TGTGCCAGCAGTCGACAGAGGAACACTGAAGCTTTCTTT. Amino acid sequence: CASSRQRNTEAFF.

The chain is built from TRBV19 and TRBJ1-5, with D perhaps matching TRBD1 (5 bases). Looked up from germline, CDR1 is LNHDA and CDR2 is SQIVND (reference sequence). Trimming took 3 bases from V and 4 from J, leaving 13 bases between them. CDR3 length equals 15 residues. The CDR3 DNA is TGTGCCAGTAGTATCGTGGCGGGGCGGAATCAGCCCCAGCATTTT. Translated, it gives CASSIVAGRNQPQHF.

V gene TRBV7-2 combines with J gene TRBJ2-1; TRBD2 matches at 9 bases. This CDR3 spans 15 amino acids. V was clipped by 6 bases and J by 9 bases; unmatched bases: 12. The V gene's germline CDR1 is SGHTA and CDR2 FQGNSA. The CDR3 bases are TGTGCCAGCAGGGGTGAGGCGGGAGGGCAGGGTGAGCAGTTCTTC. Residues: CASRGEAGGQGEQFF.

This clone was seen a few times. The chain combines TRBV30 with TRBJ1-2, with D uncertain. The CDR3 loop spans 10 amino acids. Per the germline V gene, CDR1 is GTSNPN and CDR2 is SVGIG (reference sequence). V lost 1 base to trimming and J lost 3 bases, with 0 bases between them. CDR3 region: CAWSDYGYTF. DNA of the CDR3: TGTGCCTGGAGTGACTATGGCTACACCTTC.

The chain couples TRBV2 to TRBJ2-3; D gene unclear. CDR1 is SNHLY and CDR2 is FYNNEI in the germline V gene. The V end lost 5 bases, the J end lost 6 bases, and 6 bases lay between the germline ends. The CDR3 has 11 residues. CDR3 bases: TGTGCCAGCAGTATACAGGATACGCAGTATTTT. Translation: CASSIQDTQYF.

The J gene is TRBJ2-7, the V gene TRBV29-1; D gene ambiguous. The V and J ends lost 7 bases and 2 bases respectively, with 12 bases between them. The CDR3 is 12 amino acids. Germline V gene data show CDR1 as SQVTM and CDR2 as ANQGSEA. Here the CDR3 DNA reads TGCAGCGCCCTAGGCCTTACCTACGAGCAGTACTTC. It encodes CSALGLTYEQYF.

The rearrangement uses TRBV29-1 and TRBJ1-1; 8 bases map to TRBD1. This CDR3 is built from 17 residues. V dropped 4 bases and J dropped 0; count of bases not matched to a gene: 13. Germline values: CDR1 SQVTM, CDR2 ANQGSEA. CDR3 loop: CSVATVAGGRLNTEAFF. DNA of the CDR3: TGCAGCGTTGCTACGGTGGCAGGGGGCCGTTTGAACACTGAAGCTTTCTTT.

CDR3 coding DNA: TGCAGTGCTCGTTTACAGACTGAGCAGTACTTC. Its protein is CSARLQTEQYF. V is TRBV20-1 and J is TRBJ2-7; no definite D call. CDR1 is DFQATT and CDR2 is SNEGSKA in the germline V gene (reference sequence). V was trimmed by 5 bases and J by 7 bases, leaving 12 bases between them. CDR3 size: 11 residues.

The chain uses TRBV29-1 and TRBJ1-2, with unresolved D. CDR1 and CDR2 from the germline V gene are SQVTM and ANQGSEA. Deletions cut 6 bases from V and 0 bases from J, with 8 bases between. The CDR3 is made up of 12 amino acids. CDR3 bases: TGCAGCGTCTACATTGCTAACTATGGCTACACCTTC. This codes for CSVYIANYGYTF.

The chain has TRBV4-1 and TRBJ1-2; D is ambiguous. The germline CDR1 and CDR2 sequences are MGHRA and YSYEKL. Trimming took 2 bases from V and 8 from J, leaving 15 bases between them. CDR3 length equals 14 residues. The CDR3 is CASSQKEGSGGYTF. The CDR3 nucleotides read TGCGCCAGCAGCCAAAAAGAAGGGTCTGGAGGCTACACCTTC.

The chain joins TRBV5-6 to TRBJ2-3; no clear D. Deletions cut 2 bases from V and 5 bases from J, with 3 bases between. This CDR3 has 11 residues. CDR1 and CDR2 (germline): SGHDT, YYEEEE. The CDR3 reads CASSLRDTQYF. The CDR3 nucleotides are TGTGCCAGCAGCTTAAGAGATACGCAGTATTTT.

The V and J genes are TRBV15 and TRBJ1-4; D not resolved. CDR1 is LNHNV and CDR2 is YYDKDF in the germline V gene (reference sequence). The CDR3 extends over 14 amino acids. The V gene lost 4 bases and the J gene lost 2 bases, with 8 bases spanning the gap. The CDR3 region has the DNA TGTGCCACCAGCATGGCAGGTACTAATGAAAAACTGTTTTTT. This gives the protein CATSMAGTNEKLFF. Based on the CDR3 plus reference TRBV15 and TRBJ1-4, the full variable domain is DAMVIQNPRYQVTQFGKPVTLSCSQTLNHNVMYWYQQKSSQAPKLLFHYYDKDFNNEADTPDNFQSRRPNTSFCFLDIRSPGLGDTAMYLCATSMAGTNEKLFFGSGTQLSVL.

The V and J genes are TRBV19 and TRBJ1-2, with D perhaps TRBD1 (5 bases). CDR1 is LNHDA, CDR2 SQIVND, per germline (reference sequence). V lost 7 bases to trimming and J lost 7 bases, with 19 bases between them. The CDR3 totals 14 residues. CDR3 residues: CASTPPGAGVGYTF. Written as DNA, the CDR3 is TGTGCCAGTACCCCTCCGGGCGCGGGGGTTGGCTACACCTTC.

The J gene is TRBJ1-1, the V gene TRBV5-4, with TRBD1 matching 10 bases. In germline, CDR1 is SGHNT, CDR2 YYREEE (reference sequence). The trim removed 3 bases at V and 3 bases at J, leaving 11 bases unmatched. CDR3 length: 17 residues. The CDR3 DNA follows: TGTGCCAGCAGCTCACTATCCGGACAGGGGGGAGACACTGAAGCTTTCTTT. Translating gives CASSSLSGQGGDTEAFF.

V gene TRBV19 combines with J gene TRBJ2-3; D may be TRBD2 (6 bases). The germline V gene encodes CDR1 LNHDA and CDR2 SQIVND (reference sequence). Trimming removed 8 bases at V and 0 bases at J, with 9 bases between. This CDR3 spans 13 amino acids. CDR3 in amino acids: CASGTRSTDTQYF. The CDR3 DNA reads as TGTGCCAGTGGGACTCGTAGCACAGATACGCAGTATTTT.

The J gene is TRBJ2-2, the V gene TRBV4-1; no reliable D call. The V end was cut by 0 bases, the J end by 4 bases, with 12 bases between. The CDR3 has 16 amino acids. Germline CDR1 reads MGHRA; CDR2 reads YSYEKL. The CDR3 region has the DNA TGCGCCAGCAGCCAAGAAGGAGCTTCCTCCACCGGGGAGCTGTTTTTT. Its protein is CASSQEGASSTGELFF.

This chain uses TRBV27 with TRBJ1-1; TRBD1 might be the D (6 bases). With 5 bases removed from V and 5 bases from J, the gap between germline ends came to 18 bases. The CDR3 is made up of 15 amino acids. Per the germline V gene, CDR1 is MNHEY and CDR2 is SMNVEV (reference sequence). CDR3 region: CASSPKGRGGTEAFF. The DNA of the CDR3 is TGTGCCAGCAGTCCCAAGGGCAGGGGTGGAACTGAAGCTTTCTTT.

The rearrangement uses TRBV7-9 and TRBJ2-5, with D unclear. Germline V lookup: CDR1 SEHNR, CDR2 FQNEAQ (reference sequence). The CDR3 runs to 16 residues. V lost 2 bases and J lost 5, with 18 bases in between. DNA of the CDR3: TGTGCCAGCAGCTTAACGGTTTTTGGTTTGTCGGAGACCCAGTACTTC. It translates to CASSLTVFGLSETQYF.

The chain couples TRBV30 to TRBJ2-4; perhaps TRBD2 as D (6 bases). V was clipped by 3 bases and J by 7 bases, with 19 bases between them. The CDR3 is made up of 15 amino acids. In germline, CDR1 is GTSNPN, CDR2 SVGIG (reference sequence). CDR3 region: CAWSGGTLSGNIQYF. CDR3 sequence (DNA): TGTGCCTGGAGCGGCGGGACTCTATCGGGTAACATTCAGTACTTC. The full variable domain, its missing parts supplied by reference TRBV30 and TRBJ2-4, is SQTIHQWPATLVQPVGSPLSLECTVEGTSNPNLYWYRQAAGRGLQLLFYSVGIGQISSEVPQNLSASRPQDRQFILSSKKLLLSDSGFYLCAWSGGTLSGNIQYFGAGTRLSVL.

The gene calls are TRBV28 and TRBJ2-7; 7 bases line up with TRBD1. This CDR3 comprises 15 residues. The V gene's germline CDR1 is MDHEN and CDR2 SYDVKM. J lost 2 bases, V lost 6 bases, and 10 bases had no gene match. CDR3 sequence reads: CASSPETGTAYEQYF. In DNA form, the CDR3 reads TGTGCCAGCAGCCCCGAAACGGGGACAGCCTACGAGCAGTACTTC.

This chain links TRBV7-9 with TRBJ1-1, with 8 bases fitting TRBD1. CDR3 length: 12 amino acids. After removal of 1 base from V and 8 bases from J, the junction contained 0 bases not matched to a gene. The germline CDR1 and CDR2 sequences are SEHNR and FQNEAQ (reference sequence). The CDR3 loop reads CASSLGDREAFF. The CDR3 nucleotides read TGTGCCAGCAGCTTAGGGGACAGGGAAGCTTTCTTT.